These T cell receptor beta chains were read from a single sample in a study of shared clonotypes between healthy human individuals. Sequenced by immunoSEQ multiplex PCR; TCRdb stores in-frame clones only, minus some. The sample records more than 1 million clones, more than 75% being singletons. The sample consisted of memory CD4+ T cells from PBMCs. These receptors all come from a man between 18 and 35 years old in good health. Some clones in this sample may be carry-over from other donors' samples. Both conserved end residues are trimmed from each CDR3.

V	J	CDR3
TRBV27	TRBJ1-5	AYGGGSNQPQH
TRBV7-9	TRBJ1-3	ASSLVRGNTIY
TRBV28	TRBJ2-5	ASVSQETQY
TRBV28	TRBJ1-2	ASSIPGTGVDGYT
TRBV5-1	TRBJ2-1	ASSLEGDEQF
TRBV6-1	TRBJ1-5	ASSASGGGNQPQH
TRBV19	TRBJ1-1	ASKMTGLNTEAF
TRBV4-1	TRBJ2-1	ASSQGLSGASYNEQF
TRBV7-3	TRBJ2-3	ASSFSHTDTQY
TRBV4-3	TRBJ2-5	ASSQEGQGAYGETQY
TRBV28	TRBJ2-5	ASTLGTSGWETQY
TRBV19	TRBJ1-1	ASIKQGNTEAF
TRBV7-9	TRBJ2-3	ASSLSGGEQY
TRBV10-1	TRBJ2-1	ARRLAGGSPCFGHEQF
TRBV2	TRBJ1-5	ASSGAVQGRSQH
TRBV4-2	TRBJ2-1	ASSQDPAGGYNEQF
TRBV10-1	TRBJ1-1	ASSDSGRTEAF
TRBV9	TRBJ2-1	ASSVAGLAGGHEQF
TRBV7-2	TRBJ2-3	ASSSTRNTDTQY
TRBV7-8	TRBJ2-1	ASSFSSGTNPYSPDNEQF
TRBV4-1	TRBJ1-1	ASSQDGWGETF
TRBV28	TRBJ2-2	ASKGSGTGVF
TRBV6-1	TRBJ2-7	ASIRRRSSYEQY
TRBV7-2	TRBJ2-1	AISGGGNEQF
TRBV20-1	TRBJ1-2	SARDSLGYT
TRBV6-6	TRBJ1-5	ASSYSQGNQPQH
TRBV28	TRBJ2-3	ASSPGTGGTDTQY
TRBV4-2	TRBJ2-7	ASSQENSYEQY
TRBV5-1	TRBJ2-1	ASSSYRSSYNEQF
TRBV5-6	TRBJ1-2	ASSLVMDGYT
TRBV27	TRBJ1-2	ASSLLLQRGPNYGYT
TRBV28	TRBJ1-6	ASSSGQGNSPLH
TRBV7-2	TRBJ1-3	ASTRSGGTLSGNTIY
TRBV28	TRBJ1-4	ASSPAGLRANEKLF
TRBV15	TRBJ2-7	ATSSPGARAYEQY
TRBV7-2	TRBJ2-5	ASSYTGRETQY
TRBV29-1	TRBJ1-2	SVLDSLYGYT
TRBV28	TRBJ1-5	ASSLTTGLNQPQH
TRBV7-8	TRBJ1-1	ASSLELKNTEAF
TRBV25-1	TRBJ2-3	ASSDWVHSSTDTQY
TRBV11-2	TRBJ2-1	ASSFGDSDLYNEQF
TRBV6-6	TRBJ2-7	ASSYSWNEQY
TRBV10-3	TRBJ2-5	AITSTSQETQY
TRBV7-2	TRBJ1-4	ASSHNEKLF
TRBV27	TRBJ2-3	ASSSAAQRPDTQY
TRBV19	TRBJ1-1	ASRLIWGDAGNTEAF
TRBV19	TRBJ2-1	ASSPGQGQTSGYNEQF
TRBV7-2	TRBJ2-7	ASSVTYEQY
TRBV6-5	TRBJ2-7	ASSTGTSAPYEQY
TRBV18	TRBJ2-3	ASSPAGSKDTQY
TRBV2	TRBJ2-1	ASSSHLAGVTYEQF